This T cell receptor beta chain appears in the sequencing data of a study of CD8 T cells in ankylosing spondylitis. The V end lost 3 bases, the J end lost 0 bases, and 13 bases lay between the germline ends. CDR1 is SGHRS, CDR2 YFSETQ, per germline. The CDR3 is 16 residues long. Study-wide results and caveats: Earlier authors reported some of these motif variants in reactive arthritis synovial fluid and blood. Reportedly, disease-linked clones are significantly enriched in ankylosing spondylitis patients' matched synovial fluid.

This clonotype turned up a few times. Its matching antigen is unknown. With molecular barcodes, quantitative 5'-RACE was used to make the TCR beta libraries. TCRdb reprocessed the 5' RACE reads via MiXCR and lists one record per CDR3 protein. The data show 250,000 to 400,000 distinct CDR3 sequences, roughly 12% seen once. The J gene is TRBJ2-1, the V gene TRBV5-1, with TRBD1 as a possible D gene (6 bases). This receptor was identified in a female donor with ankylosing spondylitis or in good health (not recorded which). Sequencing was carried out using blood, either unsorted or a sorted T cell fraction (not recorded which). CDR3 bases: TGCGCCAGCAGCTCCGGGACACCGAGCTCCTACAATGAGCAGTTCTTC. This sequence encodes CASSSGTPSSYNEQFF.